This TCR beta chain originates from a study of CD8+CD57+ T cells in acquired aplastic anemia. Whole-study context: DNA from sorted CD4+ and CD8+ cells averaged around 3 ug.

As regards this clonotype: The target antigen is unknown.

Individuals selected for sequencing had exhibited CD8+CD57+ cell expansion on flow cytometry. The study sampled blood from patients who had received no therapy. General observations from the study: Overlap between patients and controls comprised twenty-nine CD8+ CDR3 sequences.

Genomic DNA templated the TCR beta VDJ and CDR3 profiling. One entry per CDR3 protein, called by TCRdb with MiXCR from the reads. The table records more than 150,000 distinct CDR3 sequences, over 40% of them present only once. This TCR came from a human donor with aplastic anemia. The sequenced sample was sorted CD4+, CD8+, or CD8+CD57+ T cells (not recorded which) from PBMCs.

CDR3 in amino acids: CASSLDPGFDEQYF. The CDR3 DNA reads as TGTGCCAGCAGCTTAGATCCAGGGTTCGACGAGCAGTACTTC. The rearrangement joins TRBV7-2 to TRBJ2-7; D perhaps matches TRBD1 (5 bases). The CDR3 covers 14 residues. Germline CDR1 reads SGHTA; CDR2 reads FQGNSA. V shed 1 base and J shed 5 bases, with 12 bases lying between them.